Sequencing of this T cell receptor (beta chain) was carried out in a study of cytomegalovirus exposure and HLA in healthy donors. Among the donors, all were healthy bone marrow donors. 13 Jbeta primers and 60 Vbeta primers were used for the PCR. Assay: immunoSEQ multiplex PCR; the TCRdb copy retains only in-frame clones and omits some. Of more than 100,000 clones in the sample, roughly three quarters were seen once. V lost 5 bases and J lost 1; bases outside the gene matches: 14. The length of the CDR3 is 18 residues. Germline loops: CDR1 MDHEN, CDR2 SYDVKM. The chain links TRBV28 to TRBJ1-3, with 7 bases fitting TRBD1. This clonotype was sampled from a woman aged 55-70 years in good health and CMV-seronegative. The sequenced sample was PBMCs. CDR3 nucleotide sequence: TGTGCCAGCAGTAACTTACAGGGGCTCTTACTTTCTGGAAACACCATATATTTT. This gives the protein CASSNLQGLLLSGNTIYF.